A single sample gave rise to the 24 T cell receptor beta chains below, sequenced in a study of technical replicates of blood from several donors. Some clones are missing from TCRdb's copy, which holds only in-frame ones; the method was immunoSEQ multiplex PCR. The sample carries around 83,000 clones, 85% to 95% recorded once. The sequencing sample was made of T cells isolated from PBMCs. The receptors derive from a human donor in good health.

For the CDR3, the DNA is TGCGCCAGCAGCAAGGGACTAGCGGGGGTTGGTGAGCAGTTCTTC. Its protein is CASSKGLAGVGEQFF. The gene calls are TRBV4-1 and TRBJ2-1; 14 bases match TRBD2. Germline CDR1 reads MGHRA; CDR2 reads YSYEKL. V lost 5 bases to trimming and J lost 9 bases; unmatched junction nucleotides: 6. CDR3 size: 15 residues.

The chain links TRBV6-1 to TRBJ1-2; D remains unclear. The germline V gene has CDR1 MNHNS and CDR2 SASEGT. Trimming cost V 5 bases and J 0 bases, with 10 bases left between them. The CDR3 runs to 14 residues. This chain's CDR3 is CASSPRWPNYGYTF. In DNA form, the CDR3 reads TGTGCCAGCAGTCCCAGGTGGCCTAACTATGGCTACACCTTC.

CDR3 DNA sequence: TGTGCCAGCACCCCACTACAGGGTAGGCCCCAGCATTTT. This sequence encodes CASTPLQGRPQHF. The chain uses TRBV6-6 and TRBJ1-5; D may be TRBD1 (6 bases). Trimming shortened V by 7 bases and J by 9 bases, and 16 bases separated the two germline ends. Per the germline V gene, CDR1 is MNHNY and CDR2 is SVGAGI (reference sequence). The CDR3 runs to 13 residues.

This clone was counted between two and nine times. This chain joins TRBV7-2 and TRBJ1-1; the D is unclear. V was pared by 1 base and J by 5 bases, with 11 bases between. Germline assignment: CDR1 SGHTA and CDR2 FQGNSA. This CDR3 is 14 amino acids long. The CDR3 sequence is CASSLGPAGTEAFF. CDR3 coding DNA: TGTGCCAGCAGCTTAGGCCCCGCCGGGACTGAAGCTTTCTTT.

The V call is TRBV9, the J call TRBJ2-1, with 11 bases that match TRBD2. V trimming: 0 bases; J trimming: 7 bases; junction bases outside the gene matches: 6. The CDR3 loop spans 16 amino acids. Germline assignment: CDR1 SGDLS and CDR2 YYNGEE. CDR3 loop: CASSVGGLAAVNEQFF. CDR3 in DNA: TGTGCCAGCAGCGTAGGGGGACTAGCGGCAGTAAATGAGCAGTTCTTC.

This clone was seen a single time. The gene calls are TRBV4-1 and TRBJ2-7; D is perhaps TRBD1 (5 bases). CDR1 is MGHRA, CDR2 YSYEKL, per germline. The CDR3 runs 13 residues. V lost 4 bases, J lost 7 bases, and 14 bases lay in between. CDR3 bases: TGCGCCAGCAGCCCAACGGTGGGGCGGGAGCAGTACTTC. Protein: CASSPTVGREQYF.

V is TRBV5-1 and J is TRBJ2-1, with 7 bases fitting TRBD2. The V segment lost 7 bases and the J segment 3 bases; nucleotides outside the gene matches: 10. This CDR3 spans 15 amino acids. CDR1 and CDR2 (germline): SGHRS, YFSETQ. CDR3 in amino acids: CASRFWGGGYNEQFF. In nucleotides, the CDR3 is TGCGCCAGCCGATTCTGGGGGGGTGGCTACAATGAGCAGTTCTTC.

The V and J genes are TRBV16 and TRBJ1-5; TRBD1 aligns across 8 bases. Germline V lookup: CDR1 KGHSY, CDR2 FQNENV. The CDR3 totals 18 residues. The V segment lost 4 bases and the J segment 0 bases; nucleotides outside the gene matches: 11. CDR3 nucleotides: TGTGCCAGCAGCCCACATTTGGACAGGGACATTAGCAATCAGCCCCAGCATTTT. Translation gives CASSPHLDRDISNQPQHF.

The chain combines TRBV28 with TRBJ2-7, with 7 bases fitting TRBD2. This CDR3 contains 13 residues. Per germline, CDR1 MDHEN and CDR2 SYDVKM. Germline trimming cut 5 bases from V and 3 bases from J; bases unmatched to any gene: 4. CDR3 loop: CASSRDYFYEQYF. The CDR3 bases are TGTGCCAGCAGTCGGGACTACTTCTACGAGCAGTACTTC.

This chain joins TRBV2 and TRBJ1-1; a weak D match, TRBD1 (6 bases). Per germline, CDR1 SNHLY and CDR2 FYNNEI. The CDR3 has 14 amino acids. The ends were cut back, 6 bases at V and 0 bases at J, with 11 bases in the middle. CDR3 bases: TGTGCCAGCAGAAGTACAGGGATGAACACTGAAGCTTTCTTT. Translated, it gives CASRSTGMNTEAFF.

The chain has TRBV25-1 and TRBJ2-1, with 8 nucleotides matching TRBD2. Germline CDR1 reads MGHDK; CDR2 reads SYGVNS. The CDR3 covers 13 residues. V lost 5 bases and J lost 7; bases outside the gene matches: 4. In DNA form, the CDR3 reads TGTGCCAGCAGTCGCGGGGGGCCGAATGAGCAGTTCTTC. Encoded protein: CASSRGGPNEQFF.

This chain links TRBV2 with TRBJ1-1; tentative D call: TRBD1 (5 bases). Germline CDR1 SNHLY, CDR2 FYNNEI. V dropped 6 bases and J dropped 0 bases, with 11 bases sitting between them. There are 14 residues in the CDR3. The DNA for the CDR3 is TGTGCCAGCAGCCCCAGGGTCTTGAACACTGAAGCTTTCTTT. This translates into CASSPRVLNTEAFF.

J is TRBJ1-3 and V is TRBV2; D call uncertain. CDR3 size: 17 residues. The germline gives CDR1 SNHLY, CDR2 FYNNEI. V lost 4 bases to trimming and J lost 0 bases, with 16 bases between them. The CDR3 here is CASSAPGRSNSGNTIYF. Written as DNA, the CDR3 is TGTGCCAGCAGTGCGCCAGGAAGAAGCAACTCTGGAAACACCATATATTTT.

The chain links TRBV27 to TRBJ1-1; 11 positions agree with TRBD1. From germline, CDR1 is MNHEY and CDR2 SMNVEV (reference sequence). The CDR3 runs 15 residues. V trimming: 6 bases; J trimming: 4 bases; junction bases outside the gene matches: 7. In DNA, the CDR3 is TGTGCCAGCAGCCTGGACAGGGGGCGACTCACTGAAGCTTTCTTT. It is translated as CASSLDRGRLTEAFF.

This chain uses TRBV6-5 with TRBJ2-5, with D possibly TRBD1 on 5 matching bases. Germline V gene lookup returns CDR1 MNHEY and CDR2 SVGAGI. The CDR3 covers 14 residues. Trimming cost V 2 bases and J 5 bases, with 12 bases left between them. CDR3 nucleotide sequence: TGTGCCAGCAGTTACACGGACAATTGGGAGACCCAGTACTTC. Translating it yields CASSYTDNWETQYF.

CDR3 nucleotides: TGTGCCAGCAGCTTAGACGGCGAGCAGTACTTC. Translating it yields CASSLDGEQYF. The genes are TRBV7-9 and TRBJ2-7; D gene unclear. The ends were cut back, 1 base at V and 6 bases at J, with 4 bases in the middle. Germline V gene lookup returns CDR1 SEHNR and CDR2 FQNEAQ (reference sequence). The CDR3 totals 11 residues.

The chain employs TRBV27 and TRBJ2-1; tentative D call: TRBD1 (7 bases). V dropped 6 bases and J dropped 4 bases, with 31 bases sitting between them. The CDR3 sequence is 20 residues long. CDR1 MNHEY and CDR2 SMNVEV come from the germline V gene (reference sequence). CDR3 nucleotides: TGTGCCAGCAGATCCTGGGGGCCAGGGGGATTCCGAGCGGGTTACAATGAGCAGTTCTTC. Translating gives CASRSWGPGGFRAGYNEQFF.

The V and J genes are TRBV4-1 and TRBJ2-7; TRBD2 might be the D (6 bases). Germline CDR1 is MGHRA and CDR2 is YSYEKL. Trimming removed 0 bases at V and 1 base at J, with 10 bases between. CDR3 length: 15 amino acids. In nucleotides, the CDR3 is TGCGCCAGCAGCCAAGACAGGGAGGCATCCTACGAGCAGTACTTC. It specifies CASSQDREASYEQYF.

The V and J genes are TRBV2 and TRBJ2-7, with 7 bases identical to TRBD2. The germline CDR1 and CDR2 sequences are SNHLY and FYNNEI. The CDR3 is made up of 14 amino acids. V lost 7 bases, J lost 2 bases, and 8 bases stayed unmatched. CDR3 bases: TGTGCCAGCAACCGAGCGGGGCCCCCCTACGAGCAGTACTTC. Translation: CASNRAGPPYEQYF.

In regard to this clone: This specimen includes other DNA sequences encoding the same CDR3. V usage is TRBV5-1 and J usage is TRBJ2-5, with D maybe TRBD2 (5 bases). Germline CDR1 is SGHRS and CDR2 is YFSETQ. The CDR3 is 14 amino acids. Deletions cut 4 bases from V and 1 base from J, with 11 bases between. In nucleotides, the CDR3 is TGCGCCAGCAGCCTGGGAGCAGGCCAAGAGACCCAGTACTTC. It specifies CASSLGAGQETQYF.

The gene calls are TRBV7-8 and TRBJ1-2, with 7 positions matching TRBD1. The V gene end was trimmed by 4 bases and the J gene end by 8 bases; junction bases not matched to a gene: 10. The germline CDR1 and CDR2 sequences are SGHVS and FQNEAQ. The CDR3 sequence is 14 residues long. The CDR3 DNA sequence: TGTGCCAGCAGCTCACCGGGACAGACTCACGGCTACACCTTC. Amino acid sequence: CASSSPGQTHGYTF.

This sequence joins TRBV28 and TRBJ1-1, with 7 bases lining up with TRBD1. Germline values: CDR1 MDHEN, CDR2 SYDVKM. V trimming: 6 bases; J trimming: 3 bases; junction bases outside the gene matches: 19. The CDR3 has 18 residues. CDR3 loop: CASSQQKWDRRPYTEAFF. CDR3 DNA sequence: TGTGCCAGCAGCCAACAGAAGTGGGACAGAAGACCATACACTGAAGCTTTCTTT.

This clone was found once. The chain links TRBV28 to TRBJ1-2; D unclear. Looked up from germline, CDR1 is MDHEN and CDR2 is SYDVKM. V was clipped by 4 bases and J by 3 bases, with 12 bases between them. This CDR3 has 14 amino acids. Here the CDR3 DNA reads TGTGCCAGCAGTTCTCGACCCGACTACTATGGCTACACCTTC. Protein sequence: CASSSRPDYYGYTF.

The chain couples TRBV9 to TRBJ2-5, with D perhaps TRBD2 (6 bases). Germline CDR1 SGDLS, CDR2 YYNGEE. The CDR3 is 15 residues long. The germline V and J ends were trimmed by 0 bases and 2 bases, with 11 bases remaining between them. CDR3 protein: CASSVARTTQETQYF. CDR3 nucleotides: TGTGCCAGCAGCGTAGCAAGGACTACGCAAGAGACCCAGTACTTC.